This TCR beta chain derives from a study of T-cell reconstitution after alpha-beta-depleted transplantation in children (dated by TCRdb to 2016 to 2018). Regarding the research as a whole: The study quantitatively tracked T-cell immune reconstitution after TCRalphabeta/CD19-depleted allogeneic hematopoietic cell transplantation in children using TCR repertoire profiling.

In the case of this clonotype: This clone's antigen is unknown. The record has no base qualities; no much larger clone is one base away.

The CDR3 goes from the cysteine to the phenylalanine over 18 residues. The only DNA kept is the CDR3, 54 bases in frame from the first base. For this chain, trimming is 0 bases at the V end and 4 bases at the J end, and the number of junction bases without a gene match is 13. Looking up the germline V gene yields CDR1 MNHNS and CDR2 SASEGT. Library preparation was by PCR. Sequencing took place on an Illumina HiSeq 2500. TCR libraries were prepared with molecular barcoding, using unique molecular identifiers to normalize TCRbeta repertoire quantification. TCRdb handled the public reads itself, with Q25 trimming in fastp and clone calling in MiXCR, and kept productive beta chains. Here each entry gathers all rows of one CDR3 protein and keeps the most common genes and DNA. The sample table records hundreds of thousands of distinct CDR3 sequences; about 12% of these occur just once. Jointly, the top ten make up more than 5.5% of the sample.

The input for sequencing was PBMCs from the stem cell graft donor, taken from the stem cell graft. This sequence originates from a human donor who donated a stem cell graft to a child with combined immunodeficiency. The V and J genes are TRBV6-1 and TRBJ2-3; 7 central nucleotides agree with TRBD1. The encoded CDR3 is CASSEAHFGVGGPDTQYF. The bases are TGTGCCAGCAGTGAAGCGCATTTTGGAGTAGGGGGCCCAGATACGCAGTATTTT.